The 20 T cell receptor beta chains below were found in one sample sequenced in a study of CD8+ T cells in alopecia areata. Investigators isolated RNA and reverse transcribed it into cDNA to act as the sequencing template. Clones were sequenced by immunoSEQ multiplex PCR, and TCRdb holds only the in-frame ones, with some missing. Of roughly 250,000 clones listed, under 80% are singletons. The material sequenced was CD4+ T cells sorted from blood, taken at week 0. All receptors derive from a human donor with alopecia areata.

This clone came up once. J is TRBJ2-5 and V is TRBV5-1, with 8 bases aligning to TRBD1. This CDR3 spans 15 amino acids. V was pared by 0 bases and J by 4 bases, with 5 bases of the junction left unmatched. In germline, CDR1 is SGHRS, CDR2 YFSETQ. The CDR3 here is CASSLDRGVIETQYF. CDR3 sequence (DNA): TGCGCCAGCAGCTTGGACAGGGGGGTTATAGAGACCCAGTACTTC.

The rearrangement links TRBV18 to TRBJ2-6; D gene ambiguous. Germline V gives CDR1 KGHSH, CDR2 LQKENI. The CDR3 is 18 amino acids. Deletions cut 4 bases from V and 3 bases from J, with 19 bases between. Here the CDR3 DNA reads TGTGCCAGCTCACAGTACCGGGCCGGCCAGGATGGGGCCAACGTCCTGACTTTC. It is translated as CASSQYRAGQDGANVLTF.

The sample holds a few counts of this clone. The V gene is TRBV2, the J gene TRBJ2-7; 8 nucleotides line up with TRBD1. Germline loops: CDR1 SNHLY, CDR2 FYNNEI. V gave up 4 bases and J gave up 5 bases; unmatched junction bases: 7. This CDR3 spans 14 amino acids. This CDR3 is CASSVEGQGHEQYF. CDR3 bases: TGTGCCAGCAGTGTCGAAGGACAGGGACACGAGCAGTACTTC.

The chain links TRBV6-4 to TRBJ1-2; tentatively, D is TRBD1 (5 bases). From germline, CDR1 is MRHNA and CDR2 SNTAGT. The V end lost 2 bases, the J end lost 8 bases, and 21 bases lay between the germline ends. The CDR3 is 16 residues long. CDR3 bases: TGTGCCAGCAGTGACAGACCGGGACCCGTGCCGAGAGGCTACACCTTC. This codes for CASSDRPGPVPRGYTF.

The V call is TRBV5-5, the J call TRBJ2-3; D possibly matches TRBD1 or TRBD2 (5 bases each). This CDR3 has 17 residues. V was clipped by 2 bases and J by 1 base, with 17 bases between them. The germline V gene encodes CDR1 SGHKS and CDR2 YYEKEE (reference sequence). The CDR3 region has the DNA TGTGCCAGCAGCTTCGGGGCCTCGGGCCCCCGCACAGATACGCAGTATTTT. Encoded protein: CASSFGASGPRTDTQYF.

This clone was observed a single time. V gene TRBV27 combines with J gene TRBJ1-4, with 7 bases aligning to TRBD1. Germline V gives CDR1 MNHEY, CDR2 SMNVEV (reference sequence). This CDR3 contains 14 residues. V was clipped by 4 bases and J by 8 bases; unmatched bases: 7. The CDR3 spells CASSSNRGGEKLFF. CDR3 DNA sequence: TGTGCCAGCAGTTCCAACAGGGGTGGCGAAAAACTGTTTTTT.

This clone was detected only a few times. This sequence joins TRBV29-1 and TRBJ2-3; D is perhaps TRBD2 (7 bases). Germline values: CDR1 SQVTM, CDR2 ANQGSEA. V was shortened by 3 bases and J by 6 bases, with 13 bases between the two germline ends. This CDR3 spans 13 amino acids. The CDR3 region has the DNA TGCAGCGTTGACAAAGGGGGGGCCGATACGCAGTATTTT. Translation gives CSVDKGGADTQYF.

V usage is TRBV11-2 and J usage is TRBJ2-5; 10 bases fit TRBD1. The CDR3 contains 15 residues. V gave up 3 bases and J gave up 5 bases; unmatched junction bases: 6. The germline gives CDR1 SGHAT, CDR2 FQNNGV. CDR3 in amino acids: CASSFGTGVLETQYF. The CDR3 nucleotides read TGTGCCAGCAGCTTCGGGACAGGGGTTCTGGAGACCCAGTACTTC.

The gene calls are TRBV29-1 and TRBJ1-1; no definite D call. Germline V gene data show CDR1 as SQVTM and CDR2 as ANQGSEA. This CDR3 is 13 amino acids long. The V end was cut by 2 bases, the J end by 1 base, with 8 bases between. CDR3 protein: CSVELLPNTEAFF. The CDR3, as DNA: TGCAGCGTTGAATTGTTGCCGAACACTGAAGCTTTCTTT.

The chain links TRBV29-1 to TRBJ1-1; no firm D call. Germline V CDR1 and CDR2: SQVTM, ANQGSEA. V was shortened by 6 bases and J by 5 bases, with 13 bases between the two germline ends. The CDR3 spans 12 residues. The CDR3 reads CSVSPEGTEAFF. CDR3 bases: TGCAGCGTGAGTCCTGAGGGAACTGAAGCTTTCTTT.

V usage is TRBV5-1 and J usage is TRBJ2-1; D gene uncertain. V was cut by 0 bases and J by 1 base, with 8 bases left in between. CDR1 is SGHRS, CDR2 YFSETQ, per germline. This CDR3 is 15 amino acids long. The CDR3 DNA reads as TGCGCCAGCAGCTTGGGCCTAGTTTCCTACAATGAGCAGTTCTTC. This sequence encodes CASSLGLVSYNEQFF.

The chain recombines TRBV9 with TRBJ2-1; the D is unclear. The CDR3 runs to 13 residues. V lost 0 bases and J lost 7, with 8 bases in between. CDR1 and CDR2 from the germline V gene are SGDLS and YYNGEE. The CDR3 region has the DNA TGTGCCAGCAGCGTAGACTCACTGAATGAGCAGTTCTTC. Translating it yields CASSVDSLNEQFF.

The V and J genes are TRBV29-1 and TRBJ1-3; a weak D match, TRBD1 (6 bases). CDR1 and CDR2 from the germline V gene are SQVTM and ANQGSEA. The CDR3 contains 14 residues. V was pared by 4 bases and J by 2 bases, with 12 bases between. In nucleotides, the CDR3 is TGCAGCGTTGTGTCCCGGACAGCTGGAAACACCATATATTTT. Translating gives CSVVSRTAGNTIYF.

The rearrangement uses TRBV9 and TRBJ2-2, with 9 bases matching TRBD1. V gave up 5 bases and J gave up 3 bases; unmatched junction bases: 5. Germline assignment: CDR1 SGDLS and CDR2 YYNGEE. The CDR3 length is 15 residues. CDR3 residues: CASRQGALYTGELFF. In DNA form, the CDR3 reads TGTGCCAGCAGACAGGGGGCTTTGTACACCGGGGAGCTGTTTTTT.

CDR3 sequence reads: CASSSVRTGQTEAFF. The DNA for the CDR3 is TGTGCCAGCAGCTCCGTTCGGACAGGGCAAACTGAAGCTTTCTTT. The V gene is TRBV7-9, the J gene TRBJ1-1; 8 bases fit TRBD1. The V segment lost 4 bases and the J segment 5 bases; nucleotides outside the gene matches: 9. The length of the CDR3 is 15 residues. Looked up from germline, CDR1 is SEHNR and CDR2 is FQNEAQ (reference sequence).

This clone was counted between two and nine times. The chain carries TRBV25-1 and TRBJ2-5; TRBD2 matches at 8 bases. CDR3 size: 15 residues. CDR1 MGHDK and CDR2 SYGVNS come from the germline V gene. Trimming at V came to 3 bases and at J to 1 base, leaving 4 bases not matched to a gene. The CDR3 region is CASSDTGTSQETQYF. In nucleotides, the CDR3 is TGTGCCAGCAGTGACACCGGGACTAGCCAAGAGACCCAGTACTTC.

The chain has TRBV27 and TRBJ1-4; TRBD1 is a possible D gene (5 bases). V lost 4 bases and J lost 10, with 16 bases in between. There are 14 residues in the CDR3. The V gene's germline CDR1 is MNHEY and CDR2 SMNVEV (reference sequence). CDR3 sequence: CASSWQGGDGKLFF. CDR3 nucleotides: TGTGCCAGCAGTTGGCAGGGAGGAGACGGAAAACTGTTTTTT.

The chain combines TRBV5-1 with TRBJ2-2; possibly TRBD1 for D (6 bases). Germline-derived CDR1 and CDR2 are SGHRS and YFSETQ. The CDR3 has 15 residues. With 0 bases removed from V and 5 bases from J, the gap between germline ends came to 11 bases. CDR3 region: CASSLGRDITGELFF. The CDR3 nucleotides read TGCGCCAGCAGCTTGGGAAGGGACATAACCGGGGAGCTGTTTTTT.

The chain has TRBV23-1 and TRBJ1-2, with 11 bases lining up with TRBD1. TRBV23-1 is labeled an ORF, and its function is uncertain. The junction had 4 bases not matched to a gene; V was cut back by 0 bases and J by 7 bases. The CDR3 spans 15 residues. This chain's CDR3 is CASSQSRDRGSGYTF. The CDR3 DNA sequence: TGCGCCAGCAGTCAATCGAGGGACAGGGGGTCTGGCTACACCTTC.

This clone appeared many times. The CDR3 loop reads CASSQGTINEQFF. The CDR3 region has the DNA TGTGCCAGCAGCCAAGGGACTATCAATGAGCAGTTCTTC. The rearrangement joins TRBV14 to TRBJ2-1; a weak D match, TRBD2 (6 bases). This CDR3 comprises 13 residues. CDR1 is SGHDN and CDR2 is FVKESK in the germline V gene. V lost 1 base, J lost 6 bases, and 7 bases lay in between.